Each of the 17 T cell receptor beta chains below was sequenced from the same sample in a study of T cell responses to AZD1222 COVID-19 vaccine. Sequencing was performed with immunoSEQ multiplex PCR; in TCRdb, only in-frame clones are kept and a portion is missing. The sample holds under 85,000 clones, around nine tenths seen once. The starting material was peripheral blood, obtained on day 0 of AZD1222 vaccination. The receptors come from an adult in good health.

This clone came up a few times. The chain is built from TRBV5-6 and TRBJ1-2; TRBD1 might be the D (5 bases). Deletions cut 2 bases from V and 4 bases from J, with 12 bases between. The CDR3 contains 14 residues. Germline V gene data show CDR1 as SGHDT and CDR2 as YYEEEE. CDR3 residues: CASSFWGESYGYTF. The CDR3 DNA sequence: TGTGCCAGCAGCTTCTGGGGGGAAAGCTATGGCTACACCTTC.

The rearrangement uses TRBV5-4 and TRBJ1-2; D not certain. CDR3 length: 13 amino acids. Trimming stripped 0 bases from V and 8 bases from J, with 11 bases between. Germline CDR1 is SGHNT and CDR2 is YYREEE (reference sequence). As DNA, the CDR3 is TGTGCCAGCAGCTTGGTATTTGATCCAGGCTACACCTTC. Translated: CASSLVFDPGYTF.

CDR3 coding DNA: TGTGCCAGCTCTCCCACCGGAGATACGCAGTATTTT. This encodes CASSPTGDTQYF. V usage is TRBV18 and J usage is TRBJ2-3; D is uncertain. Trimming stripped 6 bases from V and 5 bases from J, with 9 bases between. The CDR3 spans 12 residues. From germline, CDR1 is KGHSH and CDR2 LQKENI. Full variable domain (missing parts from reference TRBV18 and TRBJ2-3): NAGVMQNPRHLVRRRGQEARLRCSPMKGHSHVYWYRQLPEEGLKFMVYLQKENIIDESGMPKERFSAEFPKEGPSILRIQQVVRGDSAAYFCASSPTGDTQYFGPGTRLTVL.

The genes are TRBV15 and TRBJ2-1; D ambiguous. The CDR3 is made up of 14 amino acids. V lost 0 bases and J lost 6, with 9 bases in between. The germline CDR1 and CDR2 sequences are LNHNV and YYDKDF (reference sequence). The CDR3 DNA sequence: TGTGCCACCAGCAGAGATCCGGCCTCCAATGAGCAGTTCTTC. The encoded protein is CATSRDPASNEQFF.

DNA of the CDR3: TGTGCCAGCAGTTTAGCGGAGTATGAGCAGTTCTTC. It yields the protein CASSLAEYEQFF. This sequence joins TRBV12-3 or TRBV12-4 and TRBJ2-1; no firm D call. The CDR3 consists of 12 residues. The ends were cut back, 0 bases at V and 8 bases at J, with 5 bases in the middle.

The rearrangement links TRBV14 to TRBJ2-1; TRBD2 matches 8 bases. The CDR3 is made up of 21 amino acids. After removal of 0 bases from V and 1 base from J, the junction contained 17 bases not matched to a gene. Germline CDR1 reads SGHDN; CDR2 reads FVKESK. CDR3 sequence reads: CASSQEMKGLGRGKSYNEQFF. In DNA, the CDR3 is TGTGCCAGCAGCCAAGAAATGAAGGGACTAGGACGGGGGAAGTCCTACAATGAGCAGTTCTTC.

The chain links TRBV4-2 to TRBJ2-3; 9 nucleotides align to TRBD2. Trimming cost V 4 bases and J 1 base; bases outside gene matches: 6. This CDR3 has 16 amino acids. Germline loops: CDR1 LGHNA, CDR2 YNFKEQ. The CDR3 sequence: CASSLDEREGTDTQYF. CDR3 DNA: TGTGCCAGCAGCCTCGATGAGCGGGAGGGCACAGATACGCAGTATTTT.

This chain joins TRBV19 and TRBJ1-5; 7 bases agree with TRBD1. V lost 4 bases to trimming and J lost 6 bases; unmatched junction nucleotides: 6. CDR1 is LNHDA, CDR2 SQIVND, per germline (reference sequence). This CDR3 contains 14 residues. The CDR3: CASSNTGEAQPQHF. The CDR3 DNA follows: TGTGCCAGTAGTAACACAGGGGAGGCTCAGCCCCAGCATTTT.

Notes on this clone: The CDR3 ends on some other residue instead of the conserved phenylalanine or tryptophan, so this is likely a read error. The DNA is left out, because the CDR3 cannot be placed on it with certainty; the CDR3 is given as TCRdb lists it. CDR3 in amino acids: CASSPSRGRALII. The rearrangement uses TRBV3-1 (or the pseudogene TRBV3-2) and TRBJ1-1; the D call in the table, TRBD1, was not verified against the DNA. Germline V gene lookup returns CDR1 LGHDT and CDR2 YNNKEL (reference sequence). The CDR3 is made up of 13 amino acids, end residues included.

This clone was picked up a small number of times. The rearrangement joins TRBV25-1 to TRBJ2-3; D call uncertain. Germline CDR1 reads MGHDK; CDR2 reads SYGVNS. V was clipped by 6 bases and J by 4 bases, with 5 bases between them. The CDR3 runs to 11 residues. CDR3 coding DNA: TGTGCCAGCAGGGTTTCAGATACGCAGTATTTT. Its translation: CASRVSDTQYF.

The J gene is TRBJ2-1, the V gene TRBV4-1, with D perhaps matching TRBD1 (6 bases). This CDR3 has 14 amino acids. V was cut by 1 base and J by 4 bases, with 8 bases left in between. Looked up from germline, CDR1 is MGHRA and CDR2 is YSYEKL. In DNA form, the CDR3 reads TGCGCCAGCAGCCAAGGGGACACGTACAATGAGCAGTTCTTC. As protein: CASSQGDTYNEQFF.

This chain's CDR3 is CASRKRTISISEQFF. DNA of the CDR3: TGTGCCAGCAGGAAAAGGACAATCAGCATCTCTGAGCAGTTCTTC. The chain joins TRBV6-5 to TRBJ2-1, with D perhaps TRBD1 (5 bases). CDR1 and CDR2 from the germline V gene are MNHEY and SVGAGI. The CDR3 covers 15 residues. V lost 6 bases to trimming and J lost 9 bases, with 21 bases between them.

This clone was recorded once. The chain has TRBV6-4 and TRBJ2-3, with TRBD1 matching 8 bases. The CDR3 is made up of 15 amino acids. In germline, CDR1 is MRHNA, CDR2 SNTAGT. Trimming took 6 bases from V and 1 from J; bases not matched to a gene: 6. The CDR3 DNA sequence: TGTGCCAGCAGAACCCAACAGGGGGGCACAGATACGCAGTATTTT. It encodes CASRTQQGGTDTQYF.

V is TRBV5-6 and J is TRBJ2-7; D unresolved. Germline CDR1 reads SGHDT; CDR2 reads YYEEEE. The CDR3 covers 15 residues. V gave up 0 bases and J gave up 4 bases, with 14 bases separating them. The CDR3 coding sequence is TGTGCCAGCAGCTTGGCCAGCGACTTGACGTACGAGCAGTACTTC. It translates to CASSLASDLTYEQYF.

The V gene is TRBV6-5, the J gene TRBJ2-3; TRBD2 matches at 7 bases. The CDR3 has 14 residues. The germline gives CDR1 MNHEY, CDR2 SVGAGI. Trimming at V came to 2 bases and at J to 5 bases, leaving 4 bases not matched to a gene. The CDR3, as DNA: TGTGCCAGCAGTTACGCGGGAGTAGGAGATACGCAGTATTTT. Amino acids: CASSYAGVGDTQYF.

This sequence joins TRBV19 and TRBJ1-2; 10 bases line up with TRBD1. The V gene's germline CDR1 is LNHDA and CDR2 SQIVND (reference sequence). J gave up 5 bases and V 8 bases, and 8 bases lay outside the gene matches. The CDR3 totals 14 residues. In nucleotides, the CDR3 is TGTGCCAGTCTTTCGGACAGGGGGTCGTATGGCTACACCTTC. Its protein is CASLSDRGSYGYTF.

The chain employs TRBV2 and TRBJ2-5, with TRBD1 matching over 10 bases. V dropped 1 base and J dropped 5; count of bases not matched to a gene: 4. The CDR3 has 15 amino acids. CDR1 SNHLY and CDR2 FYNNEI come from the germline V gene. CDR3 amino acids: CASSEGGQGWETQYF. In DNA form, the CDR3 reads TGTGCCAGCAGTGAAGGGGGACAGGGGTGGGAGACCCAGTACTTC.